The present TCR beta chain was sequenced within a study of blood T cells in healthy people across ages (dated by TCRdb to between 2014 and 2016). Notes on the research overall: In model experiments, template switching captured roughly one uniquely barcoded TCR beta cDNA molecule for every two T cells. For two donors (one aged 18 to 29 and one aged 80 or older), the study analyzed two additional independent replicas of 1 million unique cDNA reads from the same blood draw. Four age groups were formed from the donors: young (average about 15 years), middle-aged (approximately 39), aged (about 68) and long-lived (approximately 78). To track age-related changes in TCR beta repertoire diversity, the study relied on deep sequencing normalized with unique cDNA molecular identifiers. To avoid experimental bias, donors of different ages were distributed randomly across sequencing lanes.

The roughly 38 donors, aged 6 to 90 years, were systemically healthy Caucasian individuals from Russia. Around 10 milliliters of peripheral blood were drawn from each donor into EDTA-treated Vacutainer tubes. Ficoll-Paque density-gradient centrifugation was used to isolate PBMCs, with at least 6.5 million per sample. Trizol reagent was used to extract total RNA from the PBMCs, yielding at least 5 micrograms per sample. For every donor, an aliquot of PBMCs went through flow cytometry to measure the percentages of naive CD45RAhigh/CD27high T cells. Receptor libraries were prepared by 5' RACE. TCRdb records Illumina HiSeq 2500 as the sequencer. The second PCR ran for roughly 7 to 11 cycles and used a J-beta primer mix along with a sample-barcoded 5' primer. A unique molecular identifier was introduced onto each TCR beta cDNA molecule by a template-switch 5' adaptor carrying 12 random nucleotides. Each sample yielded at least 3 million CDR3-containing paired-end reads. The Mint cDNA synthesis kit, primed by a TRBC-specific oligonucleotide, was used to synthesize first-strand cDNA from all RNA. All cDNA was treated with uracil-DNA glycosylase and then went through a first 18-cycle PCR with the universal primers M1SS and BC2_uni_R. The authors' analysis ran thus. Each sample was normalized by randomly selecting 1 million high-quality reads, each carrying a distinct molecular identifier. Reads with shared molecular identifiers were discarded instead of being binned into consensus sequences. MiTCR, with a Q25 quality threshold and the strictest error-elimination algorithm, was used for CDR3 identification, clonotype clustering and error correction. A nonparametric unseen species model with Euler transformation was used to estimate a lower bound on total TCR beta diversity. The public reads were quality trimmed at Q25 with fastp and then assembled into clones with MiXCR by TCRdb, keeping productive beta chains. Under each unique CDR3 protein, matching rows form one entry showing the most common genes and DNA. None of the V and J calls come from the authors' own analysis; TCRdb made them. Across this sample there are nearly 800,000 distinct CDR3 sequences, with roughly three fifths seen only once. Together, the top ten hold 20% to 30% of the sample.

On this clonotype itself: There is no known antigen for this receptor. No base qualities exist here, and no much larger clone lies one base off it.

Summary of the overall study and its limitations: A strong correlation was found between observed TCR beta diversity and the percentage of naive T cells measured by flow cytometry. Compared with the aged group, more naive CD4+ T cells, fewer expanded clones and increased TCR diversity were shown by the long-lived group, suggesting age selection. Since profiling was done on bulk unsorted PBMCs, naive and antigen-experienced compartments could not be conclusively compared. Total diversity estimates from one million sequenced T cells were considered lower bounds and underestimates. Observed TCR beta diversity per million T cells fell roughly linearly with age, and a significant reduction was already apparent by age around 40. Donor CMV infection status was unknown, potentially confounding age-related changes in expanded clonotypes.

CDR1 is given as DFQATT and CDR2 as SNEGSKA, both from the germline V gene (reference sequence). Trimming leaves V shorter by 6 bases and J shorter by 6 bases, with the junction holding 8 bases beyond the gene matches. There are 15 amino acids in the CDR3, from cysteine to phenylalanine inclusive. Only CDR3 DNA is held: 45 bases, read in frame from base 1. The specimen was blood. The source is a man aged 40-50 years in good health. The receptor chain draws on TRBV20-1 and TRBJ2-1; TRBD2 matches 13 bases in the middle. Here the CDR3 is given as CSAMSRTSGSNEQFF. The nucleotides are TGCAGTGCCATGAGCCGGACTAGCGGGAGCAATGAGCAGTTCTTC.